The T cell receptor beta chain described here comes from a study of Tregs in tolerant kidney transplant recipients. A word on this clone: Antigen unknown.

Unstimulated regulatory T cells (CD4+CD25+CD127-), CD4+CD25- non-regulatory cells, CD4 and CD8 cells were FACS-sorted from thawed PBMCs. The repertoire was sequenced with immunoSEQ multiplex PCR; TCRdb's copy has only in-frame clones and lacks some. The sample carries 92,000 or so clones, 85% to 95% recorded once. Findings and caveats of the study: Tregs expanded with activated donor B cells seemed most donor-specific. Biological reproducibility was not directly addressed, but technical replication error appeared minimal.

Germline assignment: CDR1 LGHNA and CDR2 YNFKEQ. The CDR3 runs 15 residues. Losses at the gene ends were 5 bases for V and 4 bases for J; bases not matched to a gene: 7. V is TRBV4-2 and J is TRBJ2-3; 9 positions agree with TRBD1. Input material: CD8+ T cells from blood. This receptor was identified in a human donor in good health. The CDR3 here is CASSYTGGAADTQYF. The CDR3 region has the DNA TGTGCCAGCAGCTATACAGGGGGCGCCGCAGATACGCAGTATTTT.